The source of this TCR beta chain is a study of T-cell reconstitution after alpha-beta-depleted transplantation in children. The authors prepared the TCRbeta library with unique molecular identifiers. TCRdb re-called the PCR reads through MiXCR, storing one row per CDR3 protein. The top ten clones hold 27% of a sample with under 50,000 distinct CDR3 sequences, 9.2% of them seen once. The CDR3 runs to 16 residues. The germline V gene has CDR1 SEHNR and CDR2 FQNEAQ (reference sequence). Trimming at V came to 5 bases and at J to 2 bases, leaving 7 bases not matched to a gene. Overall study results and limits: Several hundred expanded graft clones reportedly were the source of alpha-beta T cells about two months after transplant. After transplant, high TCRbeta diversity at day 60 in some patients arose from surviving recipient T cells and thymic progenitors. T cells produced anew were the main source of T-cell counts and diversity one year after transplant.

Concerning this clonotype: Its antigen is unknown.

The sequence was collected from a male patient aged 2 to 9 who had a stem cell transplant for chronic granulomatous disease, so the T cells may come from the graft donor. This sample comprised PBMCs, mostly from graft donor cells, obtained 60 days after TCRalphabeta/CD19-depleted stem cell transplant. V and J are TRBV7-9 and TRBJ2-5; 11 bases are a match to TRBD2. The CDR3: CASSPGRTSGQETQYF. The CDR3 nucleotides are TGTGCCAGCAGCCCAGGGCGGACTAGCGGGCAAGAGACCCAGTACTTC.